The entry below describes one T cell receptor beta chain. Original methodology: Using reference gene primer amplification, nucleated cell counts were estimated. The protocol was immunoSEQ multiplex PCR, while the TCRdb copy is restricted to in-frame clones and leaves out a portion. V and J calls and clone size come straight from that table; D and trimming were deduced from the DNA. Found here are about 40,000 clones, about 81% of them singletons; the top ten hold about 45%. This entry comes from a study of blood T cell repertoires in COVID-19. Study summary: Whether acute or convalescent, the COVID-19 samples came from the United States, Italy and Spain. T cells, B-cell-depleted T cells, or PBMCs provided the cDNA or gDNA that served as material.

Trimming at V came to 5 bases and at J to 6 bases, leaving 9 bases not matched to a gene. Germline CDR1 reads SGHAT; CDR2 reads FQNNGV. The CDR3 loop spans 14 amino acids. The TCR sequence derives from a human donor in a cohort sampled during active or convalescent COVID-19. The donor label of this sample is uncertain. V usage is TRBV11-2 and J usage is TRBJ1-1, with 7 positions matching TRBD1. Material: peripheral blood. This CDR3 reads CASSQLTGHAEAFF. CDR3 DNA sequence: TGTGCCAGCAGCCAACTGACAGGGCACGCTGAAGCTTTCTTT.